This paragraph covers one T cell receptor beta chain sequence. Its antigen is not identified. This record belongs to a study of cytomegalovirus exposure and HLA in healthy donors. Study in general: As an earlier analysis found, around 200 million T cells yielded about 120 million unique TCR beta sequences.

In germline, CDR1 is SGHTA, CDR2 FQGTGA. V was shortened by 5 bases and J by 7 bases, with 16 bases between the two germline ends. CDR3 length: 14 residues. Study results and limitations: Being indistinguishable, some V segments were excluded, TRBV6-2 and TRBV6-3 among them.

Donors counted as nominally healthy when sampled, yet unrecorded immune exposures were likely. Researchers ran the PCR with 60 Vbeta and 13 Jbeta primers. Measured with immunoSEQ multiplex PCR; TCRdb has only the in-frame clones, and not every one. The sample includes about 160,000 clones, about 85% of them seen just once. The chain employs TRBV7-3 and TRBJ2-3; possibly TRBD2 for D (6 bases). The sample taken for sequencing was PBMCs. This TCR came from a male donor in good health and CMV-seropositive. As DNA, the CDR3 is TGTGCCAGCAGCGACCGGGACCGGGGGAATACGCAGTATTTT. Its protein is CASSDRDRGNTQYF.